These 21 T cell receptor beta chains were sequenced from one sample in a study of blood T cell repertoires in COVID-19 (TCRdb year 2020). The library was obtained by the immunoSEQ multiplex PCR assay. TCRdb holds this immuneACCESS table with in-frame rearrangements only. Some clones are missing; in checked studies, unresolved V genes explain under half, and the rest has no known cause. This sample holds 53,000 or so clones; roughly 79% were observed only once. The top ten constitute 14% to 15% of the sample. The specimen was peripheral blood. The receptors come from a human donor with active or convalescent COVID-19. The donor label of this sample is uncertain.

The chain couples TRBV3-1 (or the pseudogene TRBV3-2) to TRBJ1-1; weak D call: TRBD1 (5 bases). Deletions cut 3 bases from V and 0 bases from J, with 8 bases between. The CDR3 extends over 14 amino acids. From germline, CDR1 is LGHDT and CDR2 YNNKEL (reference sequence). The CDR3 DNA follows: TGTGCCAGCAGCCAGGCAGGGTTGAACACTGAAGCTTTCTTT. As protein: CASSQAGLNTEAFF.

The chain employs TRBV19 and TRBJ2-5, with 7 nucleotides matching TRBD2. With V trimmed by 3 bases and J by 4 bases, 8 bases remained unmatched. In germline, CDR1 is LNHDA, CDR2 SQIVND (reference sequence). The CDR3 covers 15 residues. In nucleotides, the CDR3 is TGTGCCAGTAGTATTATGGGATGGGAGGGAGAGACCCAGTACTTC. Translation gives CASSIMGWEGETQYF.

The chain links TRBV28 to TRBJ2-7; TRBD1 aligns across 12 bases. The CDR3 length is 18 residues. The trim removed 4 bases at V and 5 bases at J, leaving 15 bases unmatched. Germline CDR1 and CDR2: MDHEN and SYDVKM. The CDR3 nucleotides read TGTGCCAGCAGTTCGGTGGACCGGGACAGGGGGCGAAGGAACGAGCAGTACTTC. Translating gives CASSSVDRDRGRRNEQYF.

This sequence joins TRBV30 and TRBJ1-5; TRBD1 is a possible D gene (6 bases). The CDR3 is 14 residues long. Deletions cut 5 bases from V and 7 bases from J, with 18 bases between. CDR1 is GTSNPN and CDR2 is SVGIG in the germline V gene (reference sequence). CDR3 DNA: TGTGCCTGGGGCGGCCCACAGGGCAGGCAGCCCCAGCATTTT. Translating it yields CAWGGPQGRQPQHF.

V usage is TRBV10-2 and J usage is TRBJ1-1; 10 positions match TRBD1. The CDR3 is 15 residues long. The V and J ends lost 7 bases and 3 bases, in that order; junction bases with no gene match: 8. Per the germline V gene, CDR1 is WSHSY and CDR2 is SAAADI. This CDR3 is CASKTGGQVYTEAFF. The CDR3, as DNA: TGCGCCAGCAAGACAGGGGGCCAAGTCTACACTGAAGCTTTCTTT.

This clone was detected only once. V usage is TRBV19 and J usage is TRBJ1-2, with TRBD1 matching 7 bases. Germline V gene data show CDR1 as LNHDA and CDR2 as SQIVND (reference sequence). Trimming took 0 bases from V and 8 from J; bases not matched to a gene: 9. The CDR3 consists of 15 residues. The CDR3 spells CASSIDMGQRDGYTF. The DNA for the CDR3 is TGTGCCAGTAGTATAGATATGGGACAGAGGGACGGCTACACCTTC. Drawing the rest from reference TRBV19 and TRBJ1-2, the complete variable domain is DGGITQSPKYLFRKEGQNVTLSCEQNLNHDAMYWYRQDPGQGLRLIYYSQIVNDFQKGDIAEGYSVSREKKESFPLTVTSAQKNPTAFYLCASSIDMGQRDGYTFGSGTRLTVV.

The V and J genes are TRBV2 and TRBJ1-2; tentative D call: TRBD1 (5 bases). Trimming shortened V by 7 bases and J by 4 bases, and 25 bases separated the two germline ends. Germline CDR1 SNHLY, CDR2 FYNNEI. The CDR3 extends over 17 amino acids. The CDR3 DNA is TGTGCCAGCAAGGCGGATTCATGGGGCGCGGGAGTCTATGGCTACACCTTC. This gives the protein CASKADSWGAGVYGYTF.

This chain joins TRBV7-8 and TRBJ2-2; 14 bases fit TRBD2. The CDR3 runs to 19 residues. The V and J ends lost 5 bases and 4 bases, in that order; junction bases with no gene match: 12. CDR1 and CDR2 from the germline V gene are SGHVS and FQNEAQ. CDR3 amino acids: CASSPIGLAGGGGTGELFF. The CDR3 nucleotides are TGTGCCAGCAGCCCAATTGGACTAGCGGGAGGTGGAGGCACCGGGGAGCTGTTTTTT.

The gene calls are TRBV19 and TRBJ2-3; 8 bases match TRBD1. The J segment lost 1 base and the V segment lost 7 bases, leaving 4 bases of the junction unmatched. The CDR3 is 14 residues long. The V gene's germline CDR1 is LNHDA and CDR2 SQIVND (reference sequence). CDR3 region: CASIDRGGTDTQYF. CDR3 bases: TGTGCCAGTATCGACAGGGGTGGCACAGATACGCAGTATTTT.

The chain couples TRBV18 to TRBJ1-5; no firm D call. CDR3 length: 13 residues. The germline V gene has CDR1 KGHSH and CDR2 LQKENI. The V and J ends lost 3 bases and 3 bases respectively, with 6 bases between them. The CDR3 sequence: CASSPSNNQPQHF. The DNA of the CDR3 is TGTGCCAGCTCACCTTCTAACAATCAGCCCCAGCATTTT.

J is TRBJ2-7 and V is TRBV2, with 11 bases identical to TRBD1. This CDR3 has 13 amino acids. Per the germline V gene, CDR1 is SNHLY and CDR2 is FYNNEI. V lost 3 bases, J lost 6 bases, and 1 base stayed unmatched. The CDR3 sequence: CASSDGTGGEQYF. CDR3 bases: TGTGCCAGCAGTGATGGGACAGGGGGCGAGCAGTACTTC. The full variable domain, completed using reference TRBV2 and TRBJ2-7, is EPEVTQTPSHQVTQMGQEVILRCVPISNHLYFYWYRQILGQKVEFLVSFYNNEISEKSEIFDDQFSVERPDGSNFTLKIRSTKLEDSAMYFCASSDGTGGEQYFGPGTRLTVT.

The chain employs TRBV3-1 (or the pseudogene TRBV3-2) and TRBJ1-4; D may be TRBD1 (6 bases). Germline values: CDR1 LGHDT, CDR2 YNNKEL (reference sequence). V gave up 4 bases and J gave up 8 bases, with 14 bases separating them. CDR3 size: 14 residues. In DNA, the CDR3 is TGTGCCAGCAGCCTCAGGGGAACGGGAGAAAAACTGTTTTTT. Translated: CASSLRGTGEKLFF.

The chain has TRBV6-5 and TRBJ2-1; 15 nucleotides match TRBD2. CDR1 and CDR2 (germline): MNHEY, SVGAGI. Trimming removed 5 bases from V and 13 bases from J; junction bases left unmatched: 6. The CDR3 is 14 residues long. As DNA, the CDR3 is TGTGCCAGCAGTCCCGGACTAGCGGGAGGGTTTCAGTTCTTC. It is translated as CASSPGLAGGFQFF.

V usage is TRBV6-6 and J usage is TRBJ2-3; 14 bases fit TRBD2. Losses at the gene ends were 6 bases for V and 3 bases for J; bases not matched to a gene: 2. Germline V gene lookup returns CDR1 MNHNY and CDR2 SVGAGI (reference sequence). This CDR3 is built from 15 residues. CDR3 amino acids: CASRRTSGRTDTQYF. DNA of the CDR3: TGTGCCAGCAGACGGACTAGCGGGAGGACAGATACGCAGTATTTT.

The J gene is TRBJ2-1, the V gene TRBV9; 9 bases are a match to TRBD2. The junction had 14 bases not matched to a gene; V was cut back by 7 bases and J by 0 bases. The germline V gene encodes CDR1 SGDLS and CDR2 YYNGEE. The CDR3 extends over 18 amino acids. The CDR3: CASGDPSGVGSSYNEQFF. DNA of the CDR3: TGTGCCAGCGGGGATCCTAGCGGGGTGGGGAGCTCCTACAATGAGCAGTTCTTC.

V gene TRBV3-1 (or the pseudogene TRBV3-2) combines with J gene TRBJ1-3; D unclear. With 4 bases removed from V and 3 bases from J, the gap between germline ends came to 4 bases. Looked up from germline, CDR1 is LGHDT and CDR2 is YNNKEL (reference sequence). The CDR3 extends over 12 amino acids. This chain's CDR3 is CASSPLGNTIYF. The CDR3 DNA sequence: TGTGCCAGCAGCCCCCTTGGAAACACCATATATTTT.

This clone turned up a few times. The rearrangement joins TRBV5-5 to TRBJ1-2; the match to TRBD1 covers 8 bases. Germline V gene lookup returns CDR1 SGHKS and CDR2 YYEKEE (reference sequence). This CDR3 is built from 14 residues. The J segment lost 4 bases and the V segment lost 4 bases, leaving 6 bases of the junction unmatched. In nucleotides, the CDR3 is TGTGCCAGCAGCGCCGCGGGACAGGTCTATGGCTACACCTTC. This sequence encodes CASSAAGQVYGYTF.

The V and J genes are TRBV12-3 or TRBV12-4 and TRBJ2-1; 8 positions match TRBD2. With 9 bases clipped from V and 4 bases from J, the junction kept 5 bases outside the gene matches. This CDR3 comprises 13 residues. The CDR3 spells CASDSGTYNEQFF. CDR3 DNA: TGTGCCAGTGATAGCGGGACGTACAATGAGCAGTTCTTC.

The rearrangement links TRBV11-2 to TRBJ1-5; 7 bases agree with TRBD1. V was clipped by 0 bases and J by 7 bases; unmatched bases: 3. This CDR3 comprises 14 residues. Germline loops: CDR1 SGHAT, CDR2 FQNNGV. The chain's CDR3 is CASSLEGGWQPQHF. As DNA, the CDR3 is TGTGCCAGCAGCTTAGAAGGGGGCTGGCAGCCCCAGCATTTT.

This sequence joins TRBV7-9 and TRBJ2-7, with 8 bases that match TRBD2. This CDR3 is 17 amino acids long. Per the germline V gene, CDR1 is SEHNR and CDR2 is FQNEAQ (reference sequence). V shed 1 base, J shed 5 bases, and the junction held 13 bases outside the gene matches. CDR3 region: CASSLGGLGGRINEQYF. For the CDR3, the DNA is TGTGCCAGCAGCTTAGGGGGCCTGGGCGGGAGGATTAACGAGCAGTACTTC.

The rearrangement joins TRBV6-2 or TRBV6-3 to TRBJ2-1; D is perhaps TRBD2 (6 bases). The CDR3 runs 14 residues. V was clipped by 2 bases and J by 4 bases, with 9 bases between them. From germline, CDR1 is MNHEY and CDR2 SVGEGT. The DNA of the CDR3 is TGTGCCAGCAGTTACGTAGCGGAGTACAATGAGCAGTTCTTC. It yields the protein CASSYVAEYNEQFF.